One and the same sample provided the 32 T cell receptor beta chains below, sequenced in a study of type 1 regulatory T cells. Study-level findings and limits: Tr1 cells had a more restricted TCR repertoire than non-Tr1 cells.

Which antigens these TCRs recognize remains unknown. TCRdb recomputed calls from the reads with MiXCR, one row per CDR3 protein. The table lists some 71,000 distinct CDR3 sequences, under 25% of them singletons. Sequenced: cultured type 1 regulatory T (Tr1) cells, either the whole culture or a sorted fraction (not recorded which). The receptors come from a human donor in good health.

This clonotype has ten or more counts. The V and J genes are TRBV20-1 and TRBJ2-1; no definite D call. CDR1 and CDR2 (germline): DFQATT, SNEGSKA (reference sequence). The length of the CDR3 is 13 residues. Trimming pared 3 bases from V and 7 bases from J, leaving 13 bases between. CDR3 region: CSASRAPSNEQFF. For the CDR3, the DNA is TGCAGTGCTAGTCGGGCTCCCTCGAATGAGCAGTTCTTC.

In its sample, this clonotype was seen a few times. This CDR3 is CASSSLPGQGSTGELFF. The DNA for the CDR3 is TGCGCCAGCAGCTCCCTCCCGGGACAGGGTTCCACCGGGGAGCTGTTTTTT. The genes are TRBV5-1 and TRBJ2-2, with TRBD1 identical over 9 bases. Germline trimming cut 3 bases from V and 4 bases from J; bases unmatched to any gene: 10. The CDR3 is 17 residues long. Germline CDR1 and CDR2: SGHRS and YFSETQ.

This clonotype appeared a few times. J is TRBJ2-3 and V is TRBV6-5; 9 positions agree with TRBD2. The germline gives CDR1 MNHEY, CDR2 SVGAGI. There are 17 residues in the CDR3. After removal of 6 bases from V and 2 bases from J, the junction contained 12 bases not matched to a gene. CDR3 nucleotides: TGTGCCAGCAGCCAGTCACTAGCGGGTCCTATCACAGATACGCAGTATTTT. As protein: CASSQSLAGPITDTQYF.

In its sample, this clonotype was seen a few times. V gene TRBV5-1 combines with J gene TRBJ2-7; tentatively, D is TRBD2 (6 bases). The CDR3 loop spans 15 amino acids. The germline CDR1 and CDR2 sequences are SGHRS and YFSETQ. The germline V and J ends were trimmed by 0 bases and 5 bases, with 15 bases remaining between them. The CDR3 is CASSLGQPPGDEQYF. The CDR3 nucleotides read TGCGCCAGCAGCTTGGGACAGCCCCCGGGGGACGAGCAGTACTTC.

The chain combines TRBV5-5 with TRBJ1-1; D might be TRBD1 (6 bases). Germline V gene sequence: CDR1 SGHKS, CDR2 YYEKEE (reference sequence). This CDR3 comprises 15 residues. The ends were cut back, 2 bases at V and 1 base at J, with 12 bases in the middle. In DNA form, the CDR3 reads TGTGCCAGCAGCTTCCGTAGGACAGCGAACACTGAAGCTTTCTTT. Residues: CASSFRRTANTEAFF.

The V and J genes are TRBV24-1 and TRBJ1-1, with D maybe TRBD1 (6 bases). V lost 7 bases and J lost 1, with 12 bases in between. The CDR3 is 14 amino acids. Germline loops: CDR1 KGHDR, CDR2 SFDVKD. As DNA, the CDR3 is TGTGCCACCAGGGGGGGGGCTGGGAACACTGAAGCTTTCTTT. Its translation: CATRGGAGNTEAFF.

This rearrangement joins TRBV29-1 to TRBJ2-1, with 12 bases aligning to TRBD2. The CDR3 runs to 13 residues. J lost 10 bases, V lost 7 bases, and 8 bases had no gene match. From germline, CDR1 is SQVTM and CDR2 ANQGSEA. CDR3 sequence (DNA): TGCAGCGGTTCGACTAGCGGGAGAAGAGAGCAGTTCTTC. Translating gives CSGSTSGRREQFF.

This clonotype is judged medium-sized (0.01 to 0.1%). A much larger clone sits a single nucleotide away, making a read error possible. V is TRBV12-3 or TRBV12-4 and J is TRBJ2-1; 9 bases fit TRBD1. There are 13 residues in the CDR3. V gave up 11 bases and J gave up 4 bases; unmatched junction bases: 6. The CDR3 nucleotides are TGTGCCGCCCGGGACAGGGAGTACAATGAGCAGTTCTTC. It encodes CAARDREYNEQFF.

The J gene is TRBJ1-3, the V gene TRBV20-1; D unclear. The CDR3 length is 13 residues. Germline V CDR1 and CDR2: DFQATT, SNEGSKA (reference sequence). Trimming removed 2 bases at V and 4 bases at J, with 9 bases between. The CDR3 sequence is CSARTAAGNTIYF. Here the CDR3 DNA reads TGCAGTGCTAGAACAGCCGCAGGAAACACCATATATTTT.

This clonotype was seen at least ten times. The chain links TRBV25-1 to TRBJ2-2; D remains unclear. The V gene lost 8 bases and the J gene lost 5 bases, with 6 bases spanning the gap. The CDR3 loop spans 11 amino acids. CDR1 is MGHDK, CDR2 SYGVNS, per germline. CDR3 sequence reads: CASRVTGELFF. CDR3 nucleotide sequence: TGTGCCAGCCGAGTTACCGGGGAGCTGTTTTTT. The entire variable domain, with the rest obtained from reference TRBV25-1 and TRBJ2-2, is as follows: EADIYQTPRYLVIGTGKKITLECSQTMGHDKMYWYQQDPGMELHLIHYSYGVNSTEKGDLSSESTVSRIRTEHFPLTLESARPSHTSQYLCASRVTGELFFGEGSRLTVL.

This clonotype was observed a handful of times. The gene calls are TRBV12-3 or TRBV12-4 and TRBJ2-2; no reliable D call. The V and J ends lost 7 bases and 4 bases respectively, with 4 bases between them. The CDR3 covers 11 residues. In nucleotides, the CDR3 is TGTGCCAGCACCCGCACCGGGGAGCTGTTTTTT. Protein: CASTRTGELFF.

This clonotype was seen ten or more times. V is TRBV12-3 or TRBV12-4 and J is TRBJ1-5; D gene ambiguous. The CDR3 totals 15 residues. The V and J ends lost 2 bases and 0 bases respectively, with 8 bases between them. The CDR3 DNA reads as TGTGCCAGCAGTTTATCGGTTTCTAGCAATCAGCCCCAGCATTTT. Amino acids: CASSLSVSSNQPQHF.

This clonotype was counted at least ten times. This rearrangement joins TRBV20-1 to TRBJ1-6, with D hard to call. The CDR3 consists of 16 residues. Deletions cut 0 bases from V and 4 bases from J, with 13 bases between. Germline-derived CDR1 and CDR2 are DFQATT and SNEGSKA (reference sequence). The CDR3, as DNA: TGCAGTGCTAGAGATTCAGCGGGATCATATAATTCACCCCTCCACTTT. Protein: CSARDSAGSYNSPLHF.

This clonotype has only one observation. This sequence joins TRBV5-5 and TRBJ2-3, with D perhaps assigned TRBD1 or TRBD2 (5 bases each). Germline V lookup: CDR1 SGHKS, CDR2 YYEKEE (reference sequence). V gave up 0 bases and J gave up 4 bases, with 12 bases separating them. This CDR3 spans 15 amino acids. The DNA of the CDR3 is TGTGCCAGCAGCTTGGGGGGGATATGGGCAGATACGCAGTATTTT. Translation gives CASSLGGIWADTQYF.

The sample holds many counts of this clonotype. The V and J genes are TRBV5-1 and TRBJ2-1; TRBD2 agrees at 9 bases. The junction had 10 bases not matched to a gene; V was cut back by 0 bases and J by 12 bases. Germline CDR1 SGHRS, CDR2 YFSETQ. The CDR3 loop spans 15 amino acids. The CDR3 loop reads CASSLGTSETSRQFF. The CDR3 bases are TGCGCCAGCAGCTTGGGGACTAGCGAAACGAGTAGGCAGTTCTTC.

A few counts support this clonotype. CDR3 amino acids: CASSPSRELFF. For the CDR3, the DNA is TGTGCCAGCAGCCCCAGTAGGGAGCTGTTTTTT. The chain links TRBV7-2 to TRBJ2-2; no clear D. V shed 5 bases and J shed 9 bases, with 7 bases lying between them. The germline gives CDR1 SGHTA, CDR2 FQGNSA. The CDR3 covers 11 residues.

Regarding this clonotype: Germline and junction disagree at one end, which may indicate a read error. The chain uses TRBV7-7 and TRBJ2-3; a possible D gene is TRBD2 (5 bases). CDR3 size: 17 residues. CDR1 and CDR2 (germline): SSHAT, FNYEAQ (reference sequence). DNA for the CDR3: TGTGCTAGCAGCTTGGAGCGGCGAATACGGGGATCGGATACGCAGTATTTT. As protein: CASSLERRIRGSDTQYF.

In its sample, this clonotype was seen many times. The rearrangement uses TRBV5-4 and TRBJ2-1, with TRBD2 matching over 10 bases. V shed 0 bases and J 7 bases; nucleotides not matched to a gene: 7. The CDR3 contains 16 residues. The germline V gene has CDR1 SGHNT and CDR2 YYREEE (reference sequence). This CDR3 is CASSLAPGLAPNEQFF. In nucleotides, the CDR3 is TGTGCCAGCAGCTTGGCCCCGGGACTAGCGCCAAATGAGCAGTTCTTC. Full variable domain (rest looked up from reference TRBV5-4 and TRBJ2-1): ETGVTQSPTHLIKTRGQQVTLRCSSQSGHNTVSWYQQALGQGPQFIFQYYREEENGRGNFPPRFSGLQFPNYSSELNVNALELDDSALYLCASSLAPGLAPNEQFFGPGTRLTVL.

On this clonotype itself: This CDR3 is missing its conserved last phenylalanine or tryptophan, likely due to a read error. The V call is TRBV27, the J call TRBJ2-7; D is unclear. The germline gives CDR1 MNHEY, CDR2 SMNVEV (reference sequence). The CDR3 runs 15 residues. Here the CDR3 reads CTSSLSGDLPYEQYL. Written as DNA, the CDR3 is TGTACCAGCAGTTTATCAGGCGACTTACCCTACGAGCAGTACCTC.

The genes are TRBV7-3 and TRBJ2-3; 11 nucleotides line up with TRBD2. The germline CDR1 and CDR2 sequences are SGHTA and FQGTGA. Trimming removed 5 bases from V and 3 bases from J; junction bases left unmatched: 4. The CDR3 is made up of 15 amino acids. The CDR3 is CASSQTSGITDTQYF. The CDR3 DNA follows: TGTGCCAGCAGCCAGACTAGCGGGATAACAGATACGCAGTATTTT.

This clonotype was seen repeatedly, ten times or more. The V gene is TRBV7-9, the J gene TRBJ2-2; a possible D gene is TRBD2 (5 bases). V was clipped by 1 base and J by 5 bases, with 5 bases between them. Per germline, CDR1 SEHNR and CDR2 FQNEAQ (reference sequence). The CDR3 length is 13 residues. CDR3 in DNA: TGTGCCAGCAGCTTAGGCGGGACCGGGGAGCTGTTTTTT. Its protein is CASSLGGTGELFF.

This clonotype showed up just a few times. The rearrangement links TRBV20-1 to TRBJ2-1; 9 bases fit TRBD2. Germline CDR1 DFQATT, CDR2 SNEGSKA (reference sequence). J lost 8 bases, V lost 5 bases, and 10 bases had no gene match. The CDR3 runs 14 residues. The CDR3 reads CSAPNAGGPDEQFF. For the CDR3, the DNA is TGCAGTGCTCCGAACGCGGGAGGGCCCGATGAGCAGTTCTTC.

The chain recombines TRBV11-2 with TRBJ2-1; 7 bases align to TRBD1. Germline V gene data show CDR1 as SGHAT and CDR2 as FQNNGV. The V segment lost 5 bases and the J segment 0 bases; nucleotides outside the gene matches: 4. The CDR3 length is 15 residues. In DNA, the CDR3 is TGTGCCAGCAGCCTGGACAGGAGCTCCTACAATGAGCAGTTCTTC. It translates to CASSLDRSSYNEQFF.

V gene TRBV4-2 combines with J gene TRBJ2-7; D might be TRBD1 or TRBD2, each matching 5 bases. The CDR3 runs 17 residues. The V end was cut by 0 bases, the J end by 2 bases, with 17 bases between. Germline assignment: CDR1 LGHNA and CDR2 YNFKEQ. CDR3 in amino acids: CASSQDLGTGRTYEQYF. In DNA, the CDR3 is TGTGCCAGCAGCCAAGATCTGGGAACGGGACGTACCTACGAGCAGTACTTC.

Judged by abundance, this clonotype is medium-sized (0.01 to 0.1%). The genes are TRBV20-1 and TRBJ2-5; 9 bases match TRBD2. After removal of 2 bases from V and 3 bases from J, the junction contained 1 base not matched to a gene. The CDR3 length is 13 residues. Germline-derived CDR1 and CDR2 are DFQATT and SNEGSKA (reference sequence). The CDR3 here is CSARLAGKETQYF. The CDR3 nucleotides are TGCAGTGCTAGACTAGCGGGAAAAGAGACCCAGTACTTC.

The V call is TRBV20-1, the J call TRBJ2-3; 8 nucleotides match TRBD2. Germline V CDR1 and CDR2: DFQATT, SNEGSKA (reference sequence). The CDR3 spans 13 residues. The junction had 6 bases not matched to a gene; V was cut back by 4 bases and J by 6 bases. The CDR3 DNA follows: TGCAGTGCTAAATTCAGCGGGAGTGATACGCAGTATTTT. The encoded protein is CSAKFSGSDTQYF.

This chain joins TRBV20-1 and TRBJ2-3; no reliable D call. This CDR3 region has 12 residues. In germline, CDR1 is DFQATT, CDR2 SNEGSKA (reference sequence). V dropped 5 bases and J dropped 9 bases, with 15 bases sitting between them. The CDR3 spells CSAPAYEQTQYF. The CDR3 DNA sequence: TGCAGTGCTCCCGCTTATGAACAGACGCAGTATTTT.

This clonotype is classed as medium-sized. This chain links TRBV29-1 with TRBJ1-1; TRBD1 is a possible D gene (6 bases). V dropped 7 bases and J dropped 1 base, with 16 bases sitting between them. The CDR3 loop spans 14 amino acids. Per germline, CDR1 SQVTM and CDR2 ANQGSEA. CDR3 nucleotide sequence: TGCAGCGGCCGGGACACCAATAGGAACACTGAAGCTTTCTTT. This translates into CSGRDTNRNTEAFF.

A note on this clonotype: The CDR3 ends on some other residue instead of the conserved phenylalanine or tryptophan, so this is likely a read error. The chain recombines TRBV25-1 with TRBJ1-4; D is unresolved. The CDR3 has 14 amino acids. Trimming removed 8 bases from V and 7 bases from J, with 17 bases in between. Germline V gene lookup returns CDR1 MGHDK and CDR2 SYGVNS. The CDR3 sequence is CASSSRRLGEKLFY. CDR3 DNA sequence: TGTGCCAGCTCCTCCCGTAGGCTAGGTGAAAAACTGTTTTAT.

This clonotype was counted between two and nine times. The chain has TRBV14 and TRBJ2-6; D is tentatively TRBD1 or TRBD2 (5 bases each). The CDR3 is 15 amino acids. V was trimmed by 6 bases and J by 1 base, leaving 10 bases between them. Germline CDR1 is SGHDN and CDR2 is FVKESK. Here the CDR3 DNA reads TGTGCCAGCAGTCCTGGGGGATCTGGGGCCAACGTCCTGACTTTC. Translation: CASSPGGSGANVLTF.

In this sample, this clonotype turned up many times. The V gene is TRBV29-1, the J gene TRBJ1-1, with 8 positions matching TRBD1. The trim removed 4 bases at V and 3 bases at J, leaving 4 bases unmatched. Germline values: CDR1 SQVTM, CDR2 ANQGSEA. The CDR3 is made up of 13 amino acids. The CDR3 DNA reads TGCAGCGTTGGCGACAGGGGTTACACTGAAGCTTTCTTT. Translating it yields CSVGDRGYTEAFF.

This clonotype was counted a few times. This chain links TRBV4-2 with TRBJ2-3; no clear D gene. The V gene's germline CDR1 is LGHNA and CDR2 YNFKEQ. Deletions cut 3 bases from V and 5 bases from J, with 15 bases between. The CDR3 totals 15 residues. CDR3 nucleotides: TGTGCCAGCAGCCACCTTATCCCTTTAGGAGATACGCAGTATTTT. It is translated as CASSHLIPLGDTQYF.